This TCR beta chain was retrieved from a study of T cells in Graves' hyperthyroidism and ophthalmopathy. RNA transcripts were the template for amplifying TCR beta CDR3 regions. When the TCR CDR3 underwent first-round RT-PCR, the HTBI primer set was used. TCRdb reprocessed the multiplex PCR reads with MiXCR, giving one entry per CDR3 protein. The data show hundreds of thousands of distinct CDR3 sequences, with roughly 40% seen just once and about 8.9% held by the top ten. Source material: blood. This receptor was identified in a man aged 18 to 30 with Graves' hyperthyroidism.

Here the CDR3 DNA reads TGTGCCAGCAGTTTTAGTCGGGGGAAAGATCAGCCCCAGCATTTT. Translated, it gives CASSFSRGKDQPQHF. This chain links TRBV12-3 or TRBV12-4 with TRBJ1-5; D is perhaps TRBD1 (5 bases). The CDR3 has 15 amino acids. Trimming shortened V by 3 bases and J by 5 bases, and 14 bases separated the two germline ends.